The subject of this entry is one TCR beta chain. The Seattle patients joined while their infection was active and were tracked longitudinally afterward. The V gene lost 3 bases and the J gene lost 4 bases, with 18 bases spanning the gap. The CDR3 sequence is 16 residues long. CDR1 and CDR2 (germline): KGHSH, LQKENI. In the original processing: Reference gene primer amplification in the assay estimated nucleated cell counts. Clones were sequenced by immunoSEQ multiplex PCR, and TCRdb holds only the in-frame ones, with some missing. V and J calls and clone size are as listed in that table; D and trimming were resolved from the DNA. The table includes roughly 150,000 clones, roughly 84% detected once. The sample belongs to a study of blood T cell repertoires in COVID-19. For the study at large: PBMCs, B-cell-depleted T cells, or T cells were the source of the cDNA or gDNA that made up the material.

Sequenced material: peripheral blood. The J gene is TRBJ1-1, the V gene TRBV18; possible D gene TRBD1, 6 bases. The TCR sequence derives from a man older than 75 with COVID-19, enrolled during active disease. The CDR3 loop is CASSPTVPGEGTEAFF. The CDR3 DNA reads TGTGCCAGCTCACCGACCGTCCCAGGGGAAGGCACTGAAGCTTTCTTT.